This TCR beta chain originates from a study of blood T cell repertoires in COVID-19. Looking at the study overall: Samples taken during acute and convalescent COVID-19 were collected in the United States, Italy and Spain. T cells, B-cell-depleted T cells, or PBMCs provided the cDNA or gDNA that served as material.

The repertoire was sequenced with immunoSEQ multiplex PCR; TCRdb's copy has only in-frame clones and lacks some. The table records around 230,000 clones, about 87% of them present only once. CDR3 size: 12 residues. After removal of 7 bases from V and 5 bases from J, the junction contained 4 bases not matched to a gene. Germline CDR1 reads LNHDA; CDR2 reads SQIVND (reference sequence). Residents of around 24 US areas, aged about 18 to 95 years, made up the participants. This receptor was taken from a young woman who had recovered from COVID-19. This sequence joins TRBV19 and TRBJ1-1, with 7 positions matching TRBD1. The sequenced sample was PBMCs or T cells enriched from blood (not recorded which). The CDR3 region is CASTQGGTEAFF. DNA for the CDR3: TGTGCCAGTACCCAGGGGGGAACTGAAGCTTTCTTT.